These 10 T cell receptor beta chains were all obtained from the same sample, sequenced in a study of shared clonotypes between healthy human individuals. Profiled with immunoSEQ multiplex PCR; TCRdb holds only in-frame clones, not every one. The repertoire includes around 1.9 million clones, 80% to 95% of them detected once, and over 1.5% sits in the top ten. CD8 cells classed as naive were CD45RO-negative and positively selected for CCR7, excluding terminally differentiated effector memory CD45RA+ cells. The sequenced material came from naive CD8+ T cells from PBMCs. These receptors were obtained from a man aged 18-30 years in good health. Some clones in this sample may be carry-over from other donors' samples.

J is TRBJ2-4 and V is TRBV6-1; a possible D gene is TRBD2 (5 bases). V gave up 3 bases and J gave up 2 bases, with 23 bases separating them. Germline CDR1 and CDR2: MNHNS and SASEGT. The CDR3 is made up of 19 amino acids. Written as DNA, the CDR3 is TGTGCCAGCAGTGATCGAACAAGTAGCGTGCTCGGGCCCAAAAACATTCAGTACTTC. Encoded protein: CASSDRTSSVLGPKNIQYF.

In regard to this clone: Other DNA sequences in the same sample also yield this CDR3. V is TRBV27 and J is TRBJ2-1; 9 bases agree with TRBD1. Trimming took 5 bases from V and 3 from J; bases not matched to a gene: 11. CDR1 MNHEY and CDR2 SMNVEV come from the germline V gene (reference sequence). CDR3 length: 17 residues. The CDR3 nucleotides read TGTGCCAGCAGTCTCTCTCCCGGGACAGGGATCTACAATGAGCAGTTCTTC. It codes for CASSLSPGTGIYNEQFF.

The chain employs TRBV10-2 and TRBJ2-3, with 8 bases that match TRBD2. The germline gives CDR1 WSHSY, CDR2 SAAADI. The CDR3 covers 16 residues. V dropped 0 bases and J dropped 3; count of bases not matched to a gene: 5. CDR3 region: CASSESASGSTDTQYF. DNA of the CDR3: TGCGCCAGCAGTGAGTCGGCCAGCGGGAGTACAGATACGCAGTATTTT.

This sequence joins TRBV6-9 and TRBJ1-5; D is unclear. Trimming left V 9 bases short and J 6 bases short, with 15 bases between. This CDR3 spans 13 amino acids. Germline V gene sequence: CDR1 MNHGY, CDR2 SVAAGI. The CDR3 nucleotides are TGTGCCAGTCGACGGAAAGGGAGTCAGCCCCAGCATTTT. It encodes CASRRKGSQPQHF.

With regard to this clone: The sample holds other DNA sequences that translate to the same CDR3. The genes are TRBV27 and TRBJ2-3, with 11 bases that match TRBD2. The junction had 2 bases not matched to a gene; V was cut back by 3 bases and J by 3 bases. The CDR3 is 15 residues long. Germline CDR1 is MNHEY and CDR2 is SMNVEV (reference sequence). CDR3 bases: TGTGCCAGCAGTTTGCGGACTAGCGGGACAGATACGCAGTATTTT. Its protein product is CASSLRTSGTDTQYF.

V gene TRBV2 combines with J gene TRBJ1-2; the D is unclear. From germline, CDR1 is SNHLY and CDR2 FYNNEI. Trimming pared 2 bases from V and 2 bases from J, leaving 18 bases between. The CDR3 totals 17 residues. In nucleotides, the CDR3 is TGTGCCAGCAGTGAAAGCGTGTGGCACGCGACAAACTATGGCTACACCTTC. Encoded protein: CASSESVWHATNYGYTF.

This chain links TRBV6-1 with TRBJ2-7; D gene uncertain. Trimming took off 6 bases at V and 4 bases at J, with 19 bases between the two ends. This CDR3 spans 15 amino acids. Germline V gene data show CDR1 as MNHNS and CDR2 as SASEGT. In nucleotides, the CDR3 is TGTGCCAGCAGGGCTCGAGCAACCCCAGGATACGAGCAGTACTTC. Translation gives CASRARATPGYEQYF.

The chain recombines TRBV4-1 with TRBJ1-2; TRBD1 agrees at 7 bases. J gave up 4 bases and V 4 bases, and 6 bases lay outside the gene matches. In germline, CDR1 is MGHRA, CDR2 YSYEKL. CDR3 size: 14 residues. CDR3 loop: CASSPRQGPYGYTF. CDR3 coding DNA: TGCGCCAGCAGCCCCCGACAGGGACCCTATGGCTACACCTTC.

The chain recombines TRBV5-1 with TRBJ2-2; tentative D call: TRBD2 (5 bases). The ends were cut back, 0 bases at V and 1 base at J, with 10 bases in the middle. The germline gives CDR1 SGHRS, CDR2 YFSETQ. The CDR3 spans 16 residues. As DNA, the CDR3 is TGCGCCAGCAGCTTGGGTATAGCGTTGAACACCGGGGAGCTGTTTTTT. Amino acids: CASSLGIALNTGELFF.

V and J are TRBV5-1 and TRBJ1-1; 8 bases fit TRBD1. After removal of 3 bases from V and 8 bases from J, the junction contained 3 bases not matched to a gene. Germline CDR1 is SGHRS and CDR2 is YFSETQ. The CDR3 has 12 residues. The CDR3 spells CASSWTGSEAFF. CDR3 DNA: TGCGCCAGCAGCTGGACAGGGAGCGAAGCTTTCTTT.